This T cell receptor (beta chain) was sequenced in a study of monozygotic twins with inflammatory bowel disease. General study results and limits: Other individuals had fewer clonotypes in common with IBD patients than with healthy twins, especially with disease activity. Discordant twins had repertoire similarity that did not differ from that of concordant twins, possibly from limited power.

One blood sample of approximately 2.5 ml was taken from each donor. Germline lookup yields CDR1 SGHNT and CDR2 YENEEA. This CDR3 is 15 amino acids long. Researchers ran eight separate cDNA reactions for each sample. TCRdb re-analyzed the 5' RACE reads; it lists each CDR3 protein once, without DNA. With over 150,000 distinct CDR3 sequences in the sample, the ten largest clones hold over 2.5%. With respect to this clonotype: Its target is not known.

The chain recombines TRBV11-3 with TRBJ2-3. The TCR originated in a human donor with ulcerative colitis or Crohn's disease, or a healthy co-twin of an affected twin (not recorded which). Sequencing was performed on blood. CDR3 loop: CASSRAAADKDTQYF.